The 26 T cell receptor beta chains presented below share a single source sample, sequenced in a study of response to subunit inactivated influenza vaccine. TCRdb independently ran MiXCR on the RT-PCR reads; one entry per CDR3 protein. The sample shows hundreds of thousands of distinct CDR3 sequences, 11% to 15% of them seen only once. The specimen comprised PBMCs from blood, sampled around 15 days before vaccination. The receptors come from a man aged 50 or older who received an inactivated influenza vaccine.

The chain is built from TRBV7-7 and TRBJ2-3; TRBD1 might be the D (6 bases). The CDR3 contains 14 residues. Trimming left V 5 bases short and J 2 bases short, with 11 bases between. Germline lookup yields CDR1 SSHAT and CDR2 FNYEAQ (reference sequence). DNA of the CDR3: TGTGCCAGCAGCCATGACAGGATCACAGATACGCAGTATTTT. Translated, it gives CASSHDRITDTQYF.

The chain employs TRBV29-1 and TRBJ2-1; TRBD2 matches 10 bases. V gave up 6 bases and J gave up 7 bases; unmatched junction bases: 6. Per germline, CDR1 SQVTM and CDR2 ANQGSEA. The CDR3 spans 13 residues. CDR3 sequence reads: CSVLAGVRNEQFF. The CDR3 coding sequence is TGCAGCGTCCTAGCGGGAGTGAGAAATGAGCAGTTCTTC.

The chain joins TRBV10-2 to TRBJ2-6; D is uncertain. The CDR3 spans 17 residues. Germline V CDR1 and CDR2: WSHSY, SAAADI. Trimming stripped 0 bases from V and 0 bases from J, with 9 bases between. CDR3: CASSESKRHSGANVLTF. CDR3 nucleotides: TGCGCCAGCAGTGAGTCGAAACGCCACTCTGGGGCCAACGTCCTGACTTTC.

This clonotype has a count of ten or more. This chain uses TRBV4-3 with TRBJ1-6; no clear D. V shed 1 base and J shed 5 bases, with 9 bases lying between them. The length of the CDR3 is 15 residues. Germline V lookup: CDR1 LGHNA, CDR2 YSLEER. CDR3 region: CASSQVYGNNSPLHF. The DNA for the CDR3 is TGCGCCAGCAGCCAAGTTTACGGGAATAATTCACCCCTCCACTTT.

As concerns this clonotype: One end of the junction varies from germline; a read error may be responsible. The CDR3 sequence is CACSPRDTVRLSYNEQFF. Here the CDR3 DNA reads TGTGCCTGCAGTCCGCGGGACACTGTACGCTTATCCTACAATGAGCAGTTCTTC. The rearrangement links TRBV3-1 to TRBJ2-1, with D perhaps matching TRBD1 or TRBD2 (6 bases each). CDR3 size: 18 residues. Germline lookup yields CDR1 LGHDT and CDR2 YNNKEL (reference sequence).

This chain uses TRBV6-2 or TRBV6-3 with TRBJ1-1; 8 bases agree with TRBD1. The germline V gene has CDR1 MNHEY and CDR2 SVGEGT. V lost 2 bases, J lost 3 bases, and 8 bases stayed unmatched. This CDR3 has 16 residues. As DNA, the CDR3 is TGTGCCAGCAGTTACCGAACAGGGGGGTCCCACACTGAAGCTTTCTTT. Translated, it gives CASSYRTGGSHTEAFF.

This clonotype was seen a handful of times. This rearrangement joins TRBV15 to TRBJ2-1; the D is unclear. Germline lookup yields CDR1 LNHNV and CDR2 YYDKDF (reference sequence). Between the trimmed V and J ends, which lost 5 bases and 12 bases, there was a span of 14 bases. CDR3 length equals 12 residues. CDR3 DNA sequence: TGTGCCACCAGCTCAACAGCCTCGCGGCAGTTCTTC. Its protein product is CATSSTASRQFF.

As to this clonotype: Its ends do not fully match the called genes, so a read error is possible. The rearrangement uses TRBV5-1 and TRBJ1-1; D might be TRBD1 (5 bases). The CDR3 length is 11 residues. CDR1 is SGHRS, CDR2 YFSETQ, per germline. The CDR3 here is CASSEDTEAHF. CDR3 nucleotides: TGCGCCAGCAGCGAGGACACTGAAGCTCACTTT.

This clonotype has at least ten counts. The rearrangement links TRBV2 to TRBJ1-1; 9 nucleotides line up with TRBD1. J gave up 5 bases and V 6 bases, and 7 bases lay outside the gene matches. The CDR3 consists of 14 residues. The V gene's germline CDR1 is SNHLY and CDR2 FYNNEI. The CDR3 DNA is TGTGCCAGCAGACTCCGAGGACAGGGGACTGAAGCTTTCTTT. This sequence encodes CASRLRGQGTEAFF.

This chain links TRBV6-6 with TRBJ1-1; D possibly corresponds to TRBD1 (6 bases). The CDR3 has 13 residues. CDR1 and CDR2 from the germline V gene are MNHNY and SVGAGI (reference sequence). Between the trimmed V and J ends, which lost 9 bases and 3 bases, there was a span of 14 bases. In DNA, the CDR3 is TGTGCCAGTACAGGGAGGGTTGACACTGAAGCTTTCTTT. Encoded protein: CASTGRVDTEAFF.

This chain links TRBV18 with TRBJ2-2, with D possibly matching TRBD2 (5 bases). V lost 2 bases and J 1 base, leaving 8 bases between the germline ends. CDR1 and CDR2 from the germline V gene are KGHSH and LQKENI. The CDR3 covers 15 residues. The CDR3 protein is CASSPKAGNTGELFF. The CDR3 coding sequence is TGTGCCAGCTCACCAAAGGCGGGGAACACCGGGGAGCTGTTTTTT. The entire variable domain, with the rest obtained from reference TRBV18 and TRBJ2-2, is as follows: NAGVMQNPRHLVRRRGQEARLRCSPMKGHSHVYWYRQLPEEGLKFMVYLQKENIIDESGMPKERFSAEFPKEGPSILRIQQVVRGDSAAYFCASSPKAGNTGELFFGEGSRLTVL.

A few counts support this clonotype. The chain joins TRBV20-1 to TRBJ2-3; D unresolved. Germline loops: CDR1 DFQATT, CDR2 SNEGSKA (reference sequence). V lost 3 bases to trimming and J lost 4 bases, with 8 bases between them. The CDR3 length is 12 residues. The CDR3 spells CSASKAADTQYF. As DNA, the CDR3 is TGCAGTGCTAGTAAGGCAGCAGATACGCAGTATTTT.

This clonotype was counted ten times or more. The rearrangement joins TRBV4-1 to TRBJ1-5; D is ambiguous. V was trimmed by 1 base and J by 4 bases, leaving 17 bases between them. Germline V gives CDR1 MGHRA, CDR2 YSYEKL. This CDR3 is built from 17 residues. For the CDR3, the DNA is TGCGCCAGCAGCCAAGCCGCCCGGGTCGCTGGGAATCAGCCCCAGCATTTT. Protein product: CASSQAARVAGNQPQHF.

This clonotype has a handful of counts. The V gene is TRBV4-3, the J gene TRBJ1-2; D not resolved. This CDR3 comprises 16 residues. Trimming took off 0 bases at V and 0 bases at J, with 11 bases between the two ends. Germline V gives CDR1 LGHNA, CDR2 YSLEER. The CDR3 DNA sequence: TGCGCCAGCAGCCAAGAACAACTGTCGGCTAACTATGGCTACACCTTC. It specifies CASSQEQLSANYGYTF.

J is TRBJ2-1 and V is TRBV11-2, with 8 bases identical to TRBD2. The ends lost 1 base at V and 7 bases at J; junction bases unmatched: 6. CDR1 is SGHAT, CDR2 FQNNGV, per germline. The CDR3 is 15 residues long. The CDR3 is CASSLAAGAGNEQFF. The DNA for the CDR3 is TGTGCCAGCAGCTTAGCAGCGGGAGCGGGGAATGAGCAGTTCTTC.

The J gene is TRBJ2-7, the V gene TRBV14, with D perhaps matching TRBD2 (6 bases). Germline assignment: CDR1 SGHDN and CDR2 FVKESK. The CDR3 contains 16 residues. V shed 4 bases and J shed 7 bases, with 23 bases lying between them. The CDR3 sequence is CASSRDGGNWAREQYF. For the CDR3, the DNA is TGTGCCAGCAGCCGAGATGGAGGGAATTGGGCCAGAGAGCAGTACTTC.

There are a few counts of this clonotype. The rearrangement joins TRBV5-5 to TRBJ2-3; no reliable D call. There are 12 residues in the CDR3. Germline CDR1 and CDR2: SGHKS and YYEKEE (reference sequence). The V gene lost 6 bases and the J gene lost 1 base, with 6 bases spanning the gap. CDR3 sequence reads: CASKAGTDTQYF. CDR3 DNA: TGTGCCAGCAAAGCAGGCACAGATACGCAGTATTTT.

The CDR3 loop is CASSPLGYTQYF. The CDR3 region has the DNA TGTGCCAGCTCACCGCTGGGGTATACGCAGTATTTT. The J gene is TRBJ2-3, the V gene TRBV18, with D hard to call. The V and J ends lost 3 bases and 7 bases respectively, with 8 bases between them. The CDR3 is 12 amino acids. Germline CDR1 and CDR2: KGHSH and LQKENI.

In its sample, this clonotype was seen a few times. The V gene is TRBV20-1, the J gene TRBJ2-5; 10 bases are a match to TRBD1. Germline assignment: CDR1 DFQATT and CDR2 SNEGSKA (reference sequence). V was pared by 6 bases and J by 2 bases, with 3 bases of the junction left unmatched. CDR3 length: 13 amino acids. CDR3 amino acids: CSARTGGQETQYF. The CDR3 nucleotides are TGCAGTGCCCGGACAGGGGGACAAGAGACCCAGTACTTC.

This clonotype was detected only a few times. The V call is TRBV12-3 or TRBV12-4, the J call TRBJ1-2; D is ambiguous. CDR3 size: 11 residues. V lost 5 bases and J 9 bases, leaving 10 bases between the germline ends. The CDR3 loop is CASSTLKSYTF. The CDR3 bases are TGTGCCAGCAGTACCCTTAAGAGCTACACCTTC.

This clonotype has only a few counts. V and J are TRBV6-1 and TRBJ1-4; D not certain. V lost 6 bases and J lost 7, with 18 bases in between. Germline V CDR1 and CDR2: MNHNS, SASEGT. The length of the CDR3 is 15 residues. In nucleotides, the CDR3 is TGTGCCAGCAGCAAGGGTCTCTTGGGTAGTGAAAAACTGTTTTTT. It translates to CASSKGLLGSEKLFF.

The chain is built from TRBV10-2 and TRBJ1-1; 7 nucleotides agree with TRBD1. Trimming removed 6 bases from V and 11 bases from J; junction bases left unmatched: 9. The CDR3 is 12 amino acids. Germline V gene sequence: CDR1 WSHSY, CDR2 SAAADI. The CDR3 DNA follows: TGCGCCAGCAGAGGGACAGCCGGAGGGGCTTTCTTT. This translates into CASRGTAGGAFF.

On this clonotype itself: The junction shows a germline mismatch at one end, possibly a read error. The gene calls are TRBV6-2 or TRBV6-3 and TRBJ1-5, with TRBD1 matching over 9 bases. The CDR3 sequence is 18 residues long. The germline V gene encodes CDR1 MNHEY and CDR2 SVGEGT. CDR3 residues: CASSYLLTGGPRNQPQQF. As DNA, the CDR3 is TGTGCCAGCAGTTACCTCCTAACAGGGGGCCCACGCAATCAGCCCCAGCAGTTT.

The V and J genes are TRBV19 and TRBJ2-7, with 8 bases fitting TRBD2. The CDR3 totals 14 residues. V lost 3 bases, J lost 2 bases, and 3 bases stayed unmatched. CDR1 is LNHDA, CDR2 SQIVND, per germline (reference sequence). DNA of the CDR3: TGTGCCAGTAGTATTACTAGCGGCACCTACGAGCAGTACTTC. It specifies CASSITSGTYEQYF.

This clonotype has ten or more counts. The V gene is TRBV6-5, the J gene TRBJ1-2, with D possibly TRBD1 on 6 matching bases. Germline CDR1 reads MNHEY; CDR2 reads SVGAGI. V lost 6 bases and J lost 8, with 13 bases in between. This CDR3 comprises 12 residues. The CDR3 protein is CASSRGGDGYTF. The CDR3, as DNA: TGTGCCAGCAGCCGAGGGGGAGACGGCTACACCTTC.

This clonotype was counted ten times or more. CDR3 coding DNA: TGTGCCATCAGTGGGGGCAGCCAAGAGACCCAGTACTTC. It is translated as CAISGGSQETQYF. J is TRBJ2-5 and V is TRBV10-3, with D maybe TRBD1 (5 bases). V was clipped by 4 bases and J by 1 base, with 7 bases between them. The CDR3 is made up of 13 amino acids. CDR1 is ENHRY and CDR2 is SYGVKD in the germline V gene.